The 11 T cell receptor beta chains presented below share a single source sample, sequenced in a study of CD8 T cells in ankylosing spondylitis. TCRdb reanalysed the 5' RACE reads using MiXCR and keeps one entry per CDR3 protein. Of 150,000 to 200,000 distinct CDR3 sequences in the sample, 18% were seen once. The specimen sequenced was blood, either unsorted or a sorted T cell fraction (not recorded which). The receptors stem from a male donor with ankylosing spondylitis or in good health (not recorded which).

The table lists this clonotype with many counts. CDR3 sequence reads: CAISEVRTKNTEAFF. As DNA, the CDR3 is TGTGCCATCAGTGAGGTCCGGACAAAGAACACTGAAGCTTTCTTT. This rearrangement joins TRBV10-3 to TRBJ1-1; D is perhaps TRBD1 (5 bases). This CDR3 is built from 15 residues. Trimming cost V 2 bases and J 1 base, with 11 bases left between them. Germline-derived CDR1 and CDR2 are ENHRY and SYGVKD.

The CDR3 loop reads CASSLLDRQETQYF. DNA of the CDR3: TGTGCCAGCAGCTTATTAGACCGCCAAGAGACCCAGTACTTC. The chain is built from TRBV7-9 and TRBJ2-5; D is ambiguous. The CDR3 totals 14 residues. Germline CDR1 and CDR2: SEHNR and FQNEAQ (reference sequence). Trimming took 2 bases from V and 1 from J, leaving 8 bases between them.

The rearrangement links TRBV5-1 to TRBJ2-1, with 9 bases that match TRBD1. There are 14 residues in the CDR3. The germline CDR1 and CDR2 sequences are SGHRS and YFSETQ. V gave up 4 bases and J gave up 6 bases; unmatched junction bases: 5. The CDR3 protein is CASSLTGGRNEQFF. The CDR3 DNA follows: TGCGCCAGCAGCCTGACAGGGGGTCGCAATGAGCAGTTCTTC.

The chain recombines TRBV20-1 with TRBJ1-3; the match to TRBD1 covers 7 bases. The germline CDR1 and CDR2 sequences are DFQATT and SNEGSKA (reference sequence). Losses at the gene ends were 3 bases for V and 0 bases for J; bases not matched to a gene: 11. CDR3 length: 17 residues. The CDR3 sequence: CSARKPTGPNSGNTIYF. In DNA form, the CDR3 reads TGCAGTGCTAGGAAGCCGACAGGGCCCAACTCTGGAAACACCATATATTTT.

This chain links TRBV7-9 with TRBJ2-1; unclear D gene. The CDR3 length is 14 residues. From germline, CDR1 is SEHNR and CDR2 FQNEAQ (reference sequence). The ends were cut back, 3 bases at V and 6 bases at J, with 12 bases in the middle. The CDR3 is CASSLPSSSNEQFF. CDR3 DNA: TGTGCCAGCAGCTTGCCTAGTTCGAGCAATGAGCAGTTCTTC.

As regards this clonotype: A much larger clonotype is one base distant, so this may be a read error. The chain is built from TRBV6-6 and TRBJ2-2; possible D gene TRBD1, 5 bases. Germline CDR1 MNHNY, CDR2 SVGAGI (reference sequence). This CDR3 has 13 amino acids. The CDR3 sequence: CTGTGQNTGELFF. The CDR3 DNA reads TGTACCGGTACAGGACAGAACACCGGGGAGCTGTTTTTT.

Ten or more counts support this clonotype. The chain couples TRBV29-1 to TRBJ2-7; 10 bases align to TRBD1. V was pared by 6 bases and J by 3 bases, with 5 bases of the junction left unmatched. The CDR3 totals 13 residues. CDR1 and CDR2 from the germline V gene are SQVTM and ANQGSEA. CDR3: CSVRQGASYEQYF. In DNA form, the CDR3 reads TGCAGCGTGAGACAGGGGGCGAGCTACGAGCAGTACTTC.

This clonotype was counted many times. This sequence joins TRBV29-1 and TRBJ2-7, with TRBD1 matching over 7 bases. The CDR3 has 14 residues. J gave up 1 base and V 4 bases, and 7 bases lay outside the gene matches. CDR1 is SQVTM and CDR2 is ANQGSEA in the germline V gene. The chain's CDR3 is CSVGSGTVSYEQYF. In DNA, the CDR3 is TGCAGCGTTGGATCCGGGACAGTGTCCTACGAGCAGTACTTC.

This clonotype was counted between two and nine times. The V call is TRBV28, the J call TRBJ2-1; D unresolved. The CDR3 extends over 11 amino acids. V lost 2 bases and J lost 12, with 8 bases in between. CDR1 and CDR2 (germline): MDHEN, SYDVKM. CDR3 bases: TGTGCCAGCAGTTTAGGCCTAGGGCAGTTCTTC. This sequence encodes CASSLGLGQFF.

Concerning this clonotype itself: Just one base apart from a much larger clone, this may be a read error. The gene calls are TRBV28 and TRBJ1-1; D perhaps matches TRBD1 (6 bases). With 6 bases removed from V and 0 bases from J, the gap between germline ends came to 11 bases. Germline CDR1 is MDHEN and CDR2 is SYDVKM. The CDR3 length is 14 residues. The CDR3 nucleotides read TGTGCCAGCAGCCGAGGGGGGATGAACACTGAAGCTTTCTTT. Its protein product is CASSRGGMNTEAFF.

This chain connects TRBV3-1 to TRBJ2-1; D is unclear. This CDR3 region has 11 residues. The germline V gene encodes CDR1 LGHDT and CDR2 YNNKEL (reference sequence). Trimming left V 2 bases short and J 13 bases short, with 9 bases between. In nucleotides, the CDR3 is TGTGCCAGCAGCCAATCCGGCGGTCAGTTCTTC. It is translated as CASSQSGGQFF.